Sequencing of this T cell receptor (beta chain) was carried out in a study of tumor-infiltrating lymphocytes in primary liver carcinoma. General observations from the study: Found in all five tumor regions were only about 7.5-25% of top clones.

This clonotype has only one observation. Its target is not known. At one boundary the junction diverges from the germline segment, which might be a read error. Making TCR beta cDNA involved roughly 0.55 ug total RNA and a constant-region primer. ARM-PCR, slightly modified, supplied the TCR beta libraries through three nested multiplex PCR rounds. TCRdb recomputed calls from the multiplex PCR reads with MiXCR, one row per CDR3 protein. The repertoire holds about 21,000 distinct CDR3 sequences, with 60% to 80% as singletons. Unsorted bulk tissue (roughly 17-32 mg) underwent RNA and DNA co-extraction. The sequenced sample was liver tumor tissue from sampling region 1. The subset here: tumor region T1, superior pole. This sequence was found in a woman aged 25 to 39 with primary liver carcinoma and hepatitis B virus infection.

CDR3 sequence: CGSSRRQASHNEQFF. The CDR3 DNA sequence: TGTGGCAGCAGCCGGAGACAGGCCTCCCACAACGAGCAGTTCTTC. The chain couples TRBV11-1 to TRBJ2-1; possible D gene TRBD1, 6 bases. Germline V gene sequence: CDR1 SGHAT, CDR2 FQDESV (reference sequence). This CDR3 is built from 15 residues.